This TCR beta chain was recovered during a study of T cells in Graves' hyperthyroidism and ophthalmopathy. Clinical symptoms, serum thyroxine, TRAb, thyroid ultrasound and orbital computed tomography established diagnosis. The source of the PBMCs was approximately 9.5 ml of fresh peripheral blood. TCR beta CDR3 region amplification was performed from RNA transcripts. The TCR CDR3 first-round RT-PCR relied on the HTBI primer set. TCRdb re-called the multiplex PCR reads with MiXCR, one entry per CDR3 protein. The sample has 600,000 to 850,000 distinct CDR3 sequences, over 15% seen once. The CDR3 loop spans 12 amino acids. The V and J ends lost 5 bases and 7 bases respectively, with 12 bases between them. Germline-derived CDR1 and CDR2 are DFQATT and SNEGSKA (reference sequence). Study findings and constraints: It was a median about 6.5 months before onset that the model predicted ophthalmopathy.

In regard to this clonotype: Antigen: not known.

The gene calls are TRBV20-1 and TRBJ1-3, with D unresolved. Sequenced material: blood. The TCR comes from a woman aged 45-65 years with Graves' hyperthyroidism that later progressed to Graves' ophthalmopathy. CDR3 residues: CSAGLTENTIYF. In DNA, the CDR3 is TGCAGTGCTGGCCTCACGGAGAACACCATATATTTT.